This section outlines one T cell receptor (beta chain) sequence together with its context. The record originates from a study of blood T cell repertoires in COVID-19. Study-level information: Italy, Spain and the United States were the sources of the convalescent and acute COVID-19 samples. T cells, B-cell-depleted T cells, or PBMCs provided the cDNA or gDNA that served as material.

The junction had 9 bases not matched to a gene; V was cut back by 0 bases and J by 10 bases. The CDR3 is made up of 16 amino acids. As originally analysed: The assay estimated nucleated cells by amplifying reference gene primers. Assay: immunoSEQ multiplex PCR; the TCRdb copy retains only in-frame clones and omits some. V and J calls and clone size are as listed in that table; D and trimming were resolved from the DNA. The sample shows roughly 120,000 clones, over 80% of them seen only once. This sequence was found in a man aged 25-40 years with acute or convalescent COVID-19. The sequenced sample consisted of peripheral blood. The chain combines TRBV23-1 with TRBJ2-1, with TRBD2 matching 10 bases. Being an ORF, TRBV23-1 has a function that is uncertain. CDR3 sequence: CASSQSGTSEQHEQFF. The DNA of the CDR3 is TGCGCCAGCAGTCAATCCGGGACTAGCGAGCAGCACGAGCAGTTCTTC.